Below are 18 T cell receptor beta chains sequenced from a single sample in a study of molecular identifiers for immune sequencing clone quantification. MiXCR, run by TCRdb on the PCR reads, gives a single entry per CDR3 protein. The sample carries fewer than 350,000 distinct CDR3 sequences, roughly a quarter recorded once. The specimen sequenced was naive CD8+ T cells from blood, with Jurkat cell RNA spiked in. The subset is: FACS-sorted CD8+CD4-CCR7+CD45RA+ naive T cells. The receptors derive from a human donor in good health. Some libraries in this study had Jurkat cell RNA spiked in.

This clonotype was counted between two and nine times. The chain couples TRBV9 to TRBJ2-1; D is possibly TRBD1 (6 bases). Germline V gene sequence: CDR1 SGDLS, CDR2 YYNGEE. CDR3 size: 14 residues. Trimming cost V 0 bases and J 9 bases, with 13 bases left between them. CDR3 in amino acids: CASSVADGQIEQFF. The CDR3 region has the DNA TGTGCCAGCAGCGTAGCTGACGGACAGATTGAGCAGTTCTTC.

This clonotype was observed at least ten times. The CDR3 nucleotides read TGTGCCAGCAGTTACTCGACAGGGGCTGACGGGGAGCTGTTTTTT. Encoded protein: CASSYSTGADGELFF. The rearrangement links TRBV6-5 to TRBJ2-2, with TRBD1 matching 8 bases. V lost 0 bases to trimming and J lost 7 bases; unmatched junction nucleotides: 4. CDR1 and CDR2 (germline): MNHEY, SVGAGI. The CDR3 sequence is 15 residues long.

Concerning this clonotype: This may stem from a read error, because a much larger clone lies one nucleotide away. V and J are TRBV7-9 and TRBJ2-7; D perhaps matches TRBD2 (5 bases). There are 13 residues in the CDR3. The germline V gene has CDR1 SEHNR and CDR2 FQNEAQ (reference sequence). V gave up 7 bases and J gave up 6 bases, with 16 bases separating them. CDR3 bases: TGTGCCAGCATTGGACTGGGGAATAGCGAGCAGTACTTC. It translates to CASIGLGNSEQYF.

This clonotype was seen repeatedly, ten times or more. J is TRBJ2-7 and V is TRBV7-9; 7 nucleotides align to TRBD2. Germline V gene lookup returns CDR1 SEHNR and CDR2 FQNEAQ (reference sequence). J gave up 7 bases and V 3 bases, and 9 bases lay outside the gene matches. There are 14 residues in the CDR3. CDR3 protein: CASSLTGGRPEQYF. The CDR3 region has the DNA TGTGCCAGCAGCTTGACGGGGGGAAGACCTGAGCAGTACTTC.

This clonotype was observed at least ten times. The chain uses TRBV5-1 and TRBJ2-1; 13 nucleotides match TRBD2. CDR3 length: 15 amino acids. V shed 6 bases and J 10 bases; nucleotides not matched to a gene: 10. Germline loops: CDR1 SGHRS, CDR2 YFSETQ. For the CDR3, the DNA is TGCGCCAGCACCCCAACTAGCGGGGGGGCCTCGGAGCAGTTCTTC. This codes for CASTPTSGGASEQFF. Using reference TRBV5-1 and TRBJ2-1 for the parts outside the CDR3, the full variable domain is KAGVTQTPRYLIKTRGQQVTLSCSPISGHRSVSWYQQTPGQGLQFLFEYFSETQRNKGNFPGRFSGRQFSNSRSEMNVSTLELGDSALYLCASTPTSGGASEQFFGPGTRLTVL.

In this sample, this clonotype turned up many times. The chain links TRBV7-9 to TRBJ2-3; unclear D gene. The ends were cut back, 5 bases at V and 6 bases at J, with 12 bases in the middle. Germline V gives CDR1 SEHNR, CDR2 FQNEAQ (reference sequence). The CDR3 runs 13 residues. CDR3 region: CASSPTNGDTQYF. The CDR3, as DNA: TGTGCCAGCAGCCCCACCAACGGGGATACGCAGTATTTT.

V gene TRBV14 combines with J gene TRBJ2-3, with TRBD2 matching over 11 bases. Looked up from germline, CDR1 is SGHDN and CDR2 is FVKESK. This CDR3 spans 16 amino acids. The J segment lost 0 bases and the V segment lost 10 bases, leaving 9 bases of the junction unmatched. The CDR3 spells CAIRSSGGSSTDTQYF. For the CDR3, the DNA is TGTGCCATCAGATCTAGCGGGGGGTCTAGCACAGATACGCAGTATTTT.

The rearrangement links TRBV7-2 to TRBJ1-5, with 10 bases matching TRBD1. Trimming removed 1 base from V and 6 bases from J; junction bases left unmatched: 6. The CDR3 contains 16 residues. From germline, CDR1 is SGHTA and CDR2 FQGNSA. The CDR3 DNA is TGTGCCAGCAGCTTAGTGGACAGGGGGGTAACTCAGCCCCAGCATTTT. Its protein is CASSLVDRGVTQPQHF.

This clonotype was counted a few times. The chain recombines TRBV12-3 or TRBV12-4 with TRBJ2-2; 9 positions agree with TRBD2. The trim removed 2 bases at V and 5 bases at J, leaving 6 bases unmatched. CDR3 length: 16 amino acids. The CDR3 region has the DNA TGTGCCAGCAGTTTATTAGCGGGAGATGGGACCGGGGAGCTGTTTTTT. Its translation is CASSLLAGDGTGELFF.

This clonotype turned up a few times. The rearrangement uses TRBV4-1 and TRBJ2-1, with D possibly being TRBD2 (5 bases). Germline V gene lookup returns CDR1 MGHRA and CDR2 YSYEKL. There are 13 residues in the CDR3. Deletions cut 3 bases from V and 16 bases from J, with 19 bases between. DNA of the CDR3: TGCGCCAGCAGCCAGGATACGGACGGACGACTATTCTTC. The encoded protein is CASSQDTDGRLFF.

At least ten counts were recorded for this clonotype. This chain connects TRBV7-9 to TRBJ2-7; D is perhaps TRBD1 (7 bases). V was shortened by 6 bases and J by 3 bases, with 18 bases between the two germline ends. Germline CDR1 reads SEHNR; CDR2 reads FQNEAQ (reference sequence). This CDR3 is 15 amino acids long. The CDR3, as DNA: TGTGCCAGCAGTAACTGGGGGGACAGCCTCTACGAGCAGTACTTC. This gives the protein CASSNWGDSLYEQYF.

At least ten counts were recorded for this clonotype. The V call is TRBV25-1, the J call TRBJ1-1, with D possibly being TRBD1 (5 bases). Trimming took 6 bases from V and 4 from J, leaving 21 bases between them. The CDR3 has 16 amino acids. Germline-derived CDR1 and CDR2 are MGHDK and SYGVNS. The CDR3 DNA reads TGTGCCAGCAGAGGTCCGGACTTGGGGCACGGCACTGAAGCTTTCTTT. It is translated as CASRGPDLGHGTEAFF.

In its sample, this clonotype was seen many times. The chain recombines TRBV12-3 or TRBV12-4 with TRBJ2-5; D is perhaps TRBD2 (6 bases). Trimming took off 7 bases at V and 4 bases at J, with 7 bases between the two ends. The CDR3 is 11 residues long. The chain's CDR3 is CASKGGETQYF. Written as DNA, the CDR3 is TGTGCCAGCAAGGGAGGAGAGACCCAGTACTTC.

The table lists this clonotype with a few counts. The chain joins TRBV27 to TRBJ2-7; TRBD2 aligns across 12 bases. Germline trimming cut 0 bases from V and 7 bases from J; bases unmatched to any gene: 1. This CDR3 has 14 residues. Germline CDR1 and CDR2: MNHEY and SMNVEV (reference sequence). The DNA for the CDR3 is TGTGCCAGCAGTTTATCCGGACTAGCGGGGGAGCAGTACTTC. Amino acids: CASSLSGLAGEQYF.

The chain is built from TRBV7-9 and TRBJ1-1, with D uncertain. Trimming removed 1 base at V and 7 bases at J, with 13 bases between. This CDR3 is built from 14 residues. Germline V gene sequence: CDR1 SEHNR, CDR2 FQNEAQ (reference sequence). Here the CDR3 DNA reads TGTGCCAGCAGCTTAGGAGTAGGGATCGGTGAAGCTTTCTTT. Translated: CASSLGVGIGEAFF.

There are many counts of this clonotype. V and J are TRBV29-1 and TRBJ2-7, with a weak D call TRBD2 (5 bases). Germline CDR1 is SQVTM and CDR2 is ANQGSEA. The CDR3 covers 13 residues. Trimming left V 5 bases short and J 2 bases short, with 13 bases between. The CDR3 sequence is CSVSTSSAYEQYF. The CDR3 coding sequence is TGCAGCGTTTCTACTAGTTCGGCCTACGAGCAGTACTTC.

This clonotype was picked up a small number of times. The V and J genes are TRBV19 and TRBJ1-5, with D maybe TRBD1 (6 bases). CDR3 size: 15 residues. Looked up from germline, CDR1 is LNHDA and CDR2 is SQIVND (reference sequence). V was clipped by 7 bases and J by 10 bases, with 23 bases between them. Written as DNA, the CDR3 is TGTGCCAGTAACACCGGGACACGGGGCCTAGAACCCCAGCATTTT. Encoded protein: CASNTGTRGLEPQHF.

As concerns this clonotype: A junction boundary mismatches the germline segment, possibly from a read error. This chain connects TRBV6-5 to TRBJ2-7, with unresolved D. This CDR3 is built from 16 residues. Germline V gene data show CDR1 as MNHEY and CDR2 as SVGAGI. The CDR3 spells CASGYSKGTVSYEQYF. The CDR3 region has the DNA TGTGCCAGCGGTTACTCGAAGGGTACGGTCTCCTACGAGCAGTACTTC.